This record covers a single T cell receptor (beta chain). Its specificity is not known. The CDR3 runs 15 residues. Germline trimming cut 4 bases from V and 0 bases from J; bases unmatched to any gene: 1. Germline V gene sequence: CDR1 MRHNA, CDR2 SNTAGT. The record originates from a study of cytomegalovirus exposure and HLA in healthy donors. About the research overall: In an early release, HLA-typed donors contributed 80 million to 95 million unique TCR sequences. Study-wide results and limits: Upon later analysis, HLA-associated TCR beta chains proved more clonally expanded than other, equally common chains.

The PCR employed 60 Vbeta primers together with 13 Jbeta primers. Clones were read by immunoSEQ multiplex PCR, and TCRdb kept only the in-frame ones, dropping some. Altogether a few hundred thousand clones are present, roughly 80% being singletons, with the ten largest covering less than 3.5%. The chain has TRBV6-4 and TRBJ2-3, with 10 bases aligning to TRBD1. The sequenced material came from PBMCs. This clonotype was sampled from a woman aged 25 to 39 in good health and CMV-seronegative. The CDR3 protein is CASSGQGASTDTQYF. The CDR3 coding sequence is TGTGCCAGCAGTGGACAGGGGGCGAGCACAGATACGCAGTATTTT.